A selection of T cell receptor beta chains follows, all from one sample in a study of cytomegalovirus exposure and HLA in healthy donors. Clones were read by immunoSEQ multiplex PCR, and TCRdb kept only the in-frame ones, dropping some. The sample features about 140,000 clones, with roughly 2.7% in its top ten. The sequenced sample consisted of PBMCs. These receptors were obtained from a man aged 35 to 55 in good health and CMV-seronegative. The CDR3 runs from the conserved cysteine through the conserved F or W. The D gene is left open where the match is weak.

j_call v_call d_call cdr3_nt cdr3_aa
TRBJ2-5 TRBV7-2 NA TGTGCCAGCAGCCCCCGGGGAGGTGAGACCCAGTACTTC CASSPRGGETQYF
TRBJ2-2 TRBV7-6 NA TGTGCCAGCAGCTTAGCAAGTAGAACAGGCTGGGGCACCGGGGAGCTGTTTTTT CASSLASRTGWGTGELFF
TRBJ2-1 TRBV7-3 NA TGTGCCAGCAGCTACTCAGGGGTCCCACATGAGCAGTTCTTC CASSYSGVPHEQFF
TRBJ2-7 TRBV7-2 NA TGTGCCAGCAGCTTAGTGGTGGAAAGGAGCTCCTACGAGCAGTACTTC CASSLVVERSSYEQYF
TRBJ2-7 TRBV27 TRBD1 TGTGCCAGCAGTTTCACAGGGGGCGCGCGGTACGAGCAGTACTTC CASSFTGGARYEQYF
TRBJ2-5 TRBV19 TRBD2 TGTGCCAGTCTCGCGCGGACTAGCGGAAAAGAGACCCAGTACTTC CASLARTSGKETQYF
TRBJ2-7 TRBV4-2 NA TGTGCCAGCAGCCAAGACCCCGGGGGCTACGAGCAGTACTTC CASSQDPGGYEQYF
TRBJ2-1 TRBV9 NA TGTGCCAGCAGGGCGGGGGCTGATGTCAATGAGCAGTTCTTC CASRAGADVNEQFF
TRBJ1-2 TRBV19 NA TGTGCCAGTAGTATTTGGCAAGGGGTTAGCGGCTACACCTTC CASSIWQGVSGYTF
TRBJ1-4 TRBV28 NA TGTGCCAGCAGTTTAGGACAGCCTAATGAAAAACTGTTTTTT CASSLGQPNEKLFF
TRBJ1-5 TRBV7-6 TRBD1 TGTGCCAGCAGCTTACAAGCAGGGGGAAATCAGCCCCAGCATTTT CASSLQAGGNQPQHF
TRBJ2-7 TRBV11-2 TRBD1 TGTGCCAGCAGCTTGGTACCGGGACAGGGTTCCGAGCAGTACTTC CASSLVPGQGSEQYF
TRBJ2-2 TRBV7-6 TRBD1 TGTGCCAGCAGCTCCCTGCCGGGACAGGGGGCGATCGGGGAGCTGTTTTTT CASSSLPGQGAIGELFF
TRBJ1-1 TRBV7-9 NA TGTGCCAGCTTCCCCTGGGGAGTGAACACTGAAGCTTTCTTT CASFPWGVNTEAFF
TRBJ1-2 TRBV9 NA TGTGCCAGCAGCGCCGAAGACCAAGGAGGCAGTGGCTACACCTTC CASSAEDQGGSGYTF
TRBJ2-5 TRBV28 TRBD1 TGTGCCAGCAGAGACAGGGGGAAAGAGACCCAGTACTTC CASRDRGKETQYF
TRBJ1-1 TRBV4-2 NA TGTGCCAGCAGCCAAGCCGGAGGGGCGAACACTGAAGCTTTCTTT CASSQAGGANTEAFF
TRBJ2-7 TRBV7-6 NA TGTGCCAGCAGCCAAATCCCCCCGAACCACCTCTACCACGAGCAGTACTTC CASSQIPPNHLYHEQYF
TRBJ1-6 TRBV5-8 NA TGTGCCAGCAGCTTGTTCTGGCAGGGCAATTCACCCCTCCACTTT CASSLFWQGNSPLHF
TRBJ2-5 TRBV6-6 NA TGTGCCAGCACCGGGGGGCGGGGGTTACAAGAGACCCAGTACTTC CASTGGRGLQETQYF
TRBJ2-5 TRBV5-1 TRBD2 TGCGCCAGCAGCTGGGCGGGGGGACGGGAGACCCAGTACTTC CASSWAGGRETQYF
TRBJ2-3 TRBV10-3 NA TGTGCCATCAGTGGAGGCAGGGGTGACACAGATACGCAGTATTTT CAISGGRGDTDTQYF
TRBJ2-1 TRBV19 TRBD1 TGTGCCAGTAGTAGTAGACAGGGGACGTACAATGAGCAGTTCTTC CASSSRQGTYNEQFF
TRBJ2-3 TRBV12-5 NA TGTGCTAGTGGTTTGTCTCGGGATACGCAGTATTTT CASGLSRDTQYF
TRBJ1-1 TRBV6-5 NA TGTGCCAGCAGACCCACGGACAGGAACACTGAAGCTTTCTTT CASRPTDRNTEAFF
TRBJ1-5 TRBV15 TRBD1 TGTGCCACCAGCAGAGGAACTTGGACAGGGGGCGGGGGCAATCAGCCCCAGCATTTT CATSRGTWTGGGGNQPQHF
TRBJ2-3 TRBV11-2 NA TGTGCCAGCAGATCCCTCCAGCGGAGTCAACATTTCTCAGATACGCAGTATTTT CASRSLQRSQHFSDTQYF
TRBJ1-6 TRBV6-5 NA TGTGCCAGCAGGGCAGCCGGAGGAGGTAATTCACCCCTCCACTTT CASRAAGGGNSPLHF
TRBJ2-5 TRBV19 NA TGTGCCAGTTCTCGGGGGGCCCAAGAGACCCAGTACTTC CASSRGAQETQYF
TRBJ2-1 TRBV11-1 NA TGTGCCAGCAGCCTTACAGACGACACATACAATGAGCAGTTCTTC CASSLTDDTYNEQFF
TRBJ1-6 TRBV6-1 NA TGTGCCAGCAGTGTGTTGGGGCTCTATAATTCACCCCTCCACTTT CASSVLGLYNSPLHF
TRBJ2-2 TRBV9 NA TGTGCCAGCAGCACAGGAGGGACCGGGGAGCTGTTTTTT CASSTGGTGELFF
TRBJ2-2 TRBV10-3 TRBD1 TGTGCCATCGGGGGACAGGGAAGCACCGGGGAGCTGTTTTTT CAIGGQGSTGELFF
TRBJ1-6 TRBV27 NA TGTGCCAGCAGTTCTACAGGGCGGAACGCACCCCTCCACTTT CASSSTGRNAPLHF
TRBJ2-5 TRBV19 NA TGTGCCAGTAGGTACGGGGGGCGGAAGGAGACCCAGTACTTC CASRYGGRKETQYF
TRBJ2-7 TRBV7-6 NA TGTGCCAGCAGCTTAGGGACAATCTACGAGCAGTACTTC CASSLGTIYEQYF
TRBJ2-5 TRBV12-5 NA TGTGCTAGTGGTTTGCAGGAAGAGACCCAGTACTTC CASGLQEETQYF
TRBJ1-2 TRBV9 TRBD1 TGTGCCAGCAGCGTAGAAGAGACAGGGGGGTTCTATGGCTACACCTTC CASSVEETGGFYGYTF
TRBJ2-5 TRBV5-1 TRBD2 TGCGCCAGCAGCTCCGGAGGTAGCGGGGGGGAGGAGACCCAGTACTTC CASSSGGSGGEETQYF
TRBJ1-6 TRBV6-1 TRBD1 TGTGCCAGCAGTGGCCGGGACAGCGGACGTTCACCCCTCCACTTT CASSGRDSGRSPLHF
TRBJ2-1 TRBV7-9 TRBD2 TGTGCCAGCAGCCCCCGGATTAGCGGGGGGGCGGGTGAGCAGTTCTTC CASSPRISGGAGEQFF
TRBJ2-3 TRBV6-5 NA TGTGCCAGCAGTAAGGGGAAGGGTACGCAGTATTTT CASSKGKGTQYF